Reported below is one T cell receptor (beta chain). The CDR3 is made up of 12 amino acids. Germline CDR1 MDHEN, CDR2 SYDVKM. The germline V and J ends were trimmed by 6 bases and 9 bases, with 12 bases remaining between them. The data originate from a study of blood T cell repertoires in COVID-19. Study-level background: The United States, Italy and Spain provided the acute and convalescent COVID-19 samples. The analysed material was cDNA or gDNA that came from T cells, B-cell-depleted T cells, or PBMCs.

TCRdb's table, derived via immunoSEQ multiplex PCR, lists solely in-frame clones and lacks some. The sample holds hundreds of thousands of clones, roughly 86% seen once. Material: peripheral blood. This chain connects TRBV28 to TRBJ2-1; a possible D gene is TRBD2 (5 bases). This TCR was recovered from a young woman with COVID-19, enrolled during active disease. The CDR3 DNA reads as TGTGCCAGCAGCGGCCTAGCCCCTGAGCAGTTCTTC. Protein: CASSGLAPEQFF.